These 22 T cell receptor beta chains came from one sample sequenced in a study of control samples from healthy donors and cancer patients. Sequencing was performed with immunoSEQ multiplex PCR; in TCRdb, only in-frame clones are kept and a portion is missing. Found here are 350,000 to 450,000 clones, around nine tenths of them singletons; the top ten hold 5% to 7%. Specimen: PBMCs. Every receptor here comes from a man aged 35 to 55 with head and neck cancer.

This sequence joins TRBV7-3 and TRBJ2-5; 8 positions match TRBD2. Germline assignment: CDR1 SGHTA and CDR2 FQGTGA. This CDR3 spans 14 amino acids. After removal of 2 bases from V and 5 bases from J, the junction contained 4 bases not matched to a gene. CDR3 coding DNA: TGTGCCAGCAGCTTACGGGGGGGCGATGAGACCCAGTACTTC. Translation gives CASSLRGGDETQYF.

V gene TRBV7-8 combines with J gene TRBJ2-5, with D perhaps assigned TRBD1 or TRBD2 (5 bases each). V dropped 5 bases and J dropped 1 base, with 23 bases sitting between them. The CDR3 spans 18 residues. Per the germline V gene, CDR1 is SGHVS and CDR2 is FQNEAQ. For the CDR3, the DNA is TGTGCCAGCAGCGCGAAACAAAGGGACGTTTTCTTCCAAGAGACCCAGTACTTC. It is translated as CASSAKQRDVFFQETQYF. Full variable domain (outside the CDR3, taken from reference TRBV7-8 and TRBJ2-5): GAGVSQSPRYKVAKRGQDVALRCDPISGHVSLFWYQQALGQGPEFLTYFQNEAQLDKSGLPSDRFFAERPEGSVSTLKIQRTQQEDSAVYLCASSAKQRDVFFQETQYFGPGTRLLVL.

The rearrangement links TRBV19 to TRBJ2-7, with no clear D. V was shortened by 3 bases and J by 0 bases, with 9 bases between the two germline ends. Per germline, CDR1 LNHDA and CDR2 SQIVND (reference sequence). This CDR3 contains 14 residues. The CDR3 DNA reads TGTGCCAGTAGTATTCGTGGGCTCTCCTACGAGCAGTACTTC. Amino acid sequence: CASSIRGLSYEQYF.

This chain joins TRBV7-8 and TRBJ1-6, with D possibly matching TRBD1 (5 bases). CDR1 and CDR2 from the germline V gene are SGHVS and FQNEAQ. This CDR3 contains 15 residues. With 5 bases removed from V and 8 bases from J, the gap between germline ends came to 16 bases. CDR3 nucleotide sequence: TGTGCCAGCAGCCCAGTTCGAGGGGAAGATTCACCCCTCCACTTT. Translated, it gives CASSPVRGEDSPLHF.

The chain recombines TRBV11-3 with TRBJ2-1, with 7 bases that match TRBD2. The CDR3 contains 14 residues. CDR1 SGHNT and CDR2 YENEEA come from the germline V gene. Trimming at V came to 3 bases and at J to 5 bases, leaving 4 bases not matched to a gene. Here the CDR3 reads CASSFGGSDNEQFF. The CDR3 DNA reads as TGTGCCAGCAGCTTCGGCGGGAGTGACAATGAGCAGTTCTTC.

CDR3 sequence: CASSQERTGTGVTEAFF. DNA for the CDR3: TGTGCCAGCAGCCAAGAGAGAACCGGGACGGGGGTCACTGAAGCTTTCTTT. V and J are TRBV4-2 and TRBJ1-1, with D possibly being TRBD1 (5 bases). This CDR3 is 17 amino acids long. Germline CDR1 is LGHNA and CDR2 is YNFKEQ. V lost 0 bases to trimming and J lost 4 bases, with 18 bases between them.

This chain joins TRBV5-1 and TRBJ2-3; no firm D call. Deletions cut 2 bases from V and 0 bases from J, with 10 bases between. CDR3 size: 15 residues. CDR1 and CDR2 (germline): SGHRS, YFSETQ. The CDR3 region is CASSFRLSSTDTQYF. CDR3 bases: TGCGCCAGCAGCTTCAGACTGTCTAGCACAGATACGCAGTATTTT.

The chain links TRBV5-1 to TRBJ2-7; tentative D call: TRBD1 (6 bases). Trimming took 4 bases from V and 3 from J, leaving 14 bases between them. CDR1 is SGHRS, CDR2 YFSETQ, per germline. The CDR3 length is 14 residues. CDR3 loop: CASSQGSEHYEQYF. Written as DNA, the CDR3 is TGCGCCAGCAGCCAGGGGAGTGAGCACTACGAGCAGTACTTC.

The CDR3: CASSYSTGQGMPEAFF. The DNA of the CDR3 is TGTGCCAGCAGCTATAGCACGGGACAGGGGATGCCTGAAGCTTTCTTT. The J gene is TRBJ1-1, the V gene TRBV3-1 (or the pseudogene TRBV3-2); TRBD1 matches 10 bases. Germline assignment: CDR1 LGHDT and CDR2 YNNKEL (reference sequence). Trimming removed 5 bases from V and 6 bases from J; junction bases left unmatched: 12. This CDR3 contains 16 residues.

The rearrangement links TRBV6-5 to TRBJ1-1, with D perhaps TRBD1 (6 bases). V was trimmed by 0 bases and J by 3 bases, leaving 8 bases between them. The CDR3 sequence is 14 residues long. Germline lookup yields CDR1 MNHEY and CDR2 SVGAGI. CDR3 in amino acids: CASSYSGGDTEAFF. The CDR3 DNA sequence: TGTGCCAGCAGTTACTCAGGGGGTGACACTGAAGCTTTCTTT.

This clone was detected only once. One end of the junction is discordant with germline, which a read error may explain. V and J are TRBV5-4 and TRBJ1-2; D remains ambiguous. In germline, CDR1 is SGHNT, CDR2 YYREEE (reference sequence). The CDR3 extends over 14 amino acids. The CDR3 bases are TGTGTCAGCAGCTTGTGGCAGACTAACTATGGCTACACCTTC. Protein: CVSSLWQTNYGYTF.

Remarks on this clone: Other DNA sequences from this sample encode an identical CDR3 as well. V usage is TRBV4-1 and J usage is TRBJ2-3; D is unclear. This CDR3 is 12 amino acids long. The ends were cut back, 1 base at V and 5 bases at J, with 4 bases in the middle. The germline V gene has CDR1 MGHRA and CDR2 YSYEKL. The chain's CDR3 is CASSQVLDTQYF. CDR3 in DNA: TGCGCCAGCAGCCAAGTATTAGATACGCAGTATTTT.

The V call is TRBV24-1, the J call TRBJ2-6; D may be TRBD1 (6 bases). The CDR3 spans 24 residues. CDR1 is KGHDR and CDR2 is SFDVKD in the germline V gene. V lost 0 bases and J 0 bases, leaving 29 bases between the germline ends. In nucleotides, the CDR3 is TGTGCCACCAGTGATTTGAGGTCTAGTGCAGGGGTCCACCGCCGGACCTCTGGGGCCAACGTCCTGACTTTC. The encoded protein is CATSDLRSSAGVHRRTSGANVLTF.

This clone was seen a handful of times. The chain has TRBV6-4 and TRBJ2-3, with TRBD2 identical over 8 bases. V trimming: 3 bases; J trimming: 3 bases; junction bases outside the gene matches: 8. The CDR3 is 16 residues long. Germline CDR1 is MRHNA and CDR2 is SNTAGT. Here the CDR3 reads CASSEFGGGSTDTQYF. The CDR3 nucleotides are TGTGCCAGCAGTGAGTTCGGGGGGGGCTCGACAGATACGCAGTATTTT.

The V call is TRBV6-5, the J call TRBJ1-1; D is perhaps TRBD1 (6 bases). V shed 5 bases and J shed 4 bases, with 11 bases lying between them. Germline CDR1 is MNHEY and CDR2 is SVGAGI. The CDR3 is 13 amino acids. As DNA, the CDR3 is TGTGCCAGCAGTATCCAGGGGAGCACTGAAGCTTTCTTT. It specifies CASSIQGSTEAFF.

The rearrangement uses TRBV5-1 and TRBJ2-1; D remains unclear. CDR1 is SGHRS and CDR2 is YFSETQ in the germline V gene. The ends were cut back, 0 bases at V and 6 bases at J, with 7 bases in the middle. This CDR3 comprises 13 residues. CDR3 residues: CASSLEGLNEQFF. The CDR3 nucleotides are TGCGCCAGCAGCTTGGAAGGGCTCAATGAGCAGTTCTTC.

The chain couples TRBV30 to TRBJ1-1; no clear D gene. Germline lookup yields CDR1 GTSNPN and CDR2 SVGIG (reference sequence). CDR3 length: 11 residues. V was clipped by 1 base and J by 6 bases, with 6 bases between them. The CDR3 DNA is TGTGCCTGGAGTGAAGAGTCTGAAGCTTTCTTT. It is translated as CAWSEESEAFF.

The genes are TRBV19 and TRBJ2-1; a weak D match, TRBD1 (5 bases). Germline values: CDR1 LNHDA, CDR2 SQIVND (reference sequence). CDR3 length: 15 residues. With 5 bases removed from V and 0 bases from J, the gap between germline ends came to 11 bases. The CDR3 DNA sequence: TGTGCCAGTAGTGCCCACCAGGGCTCCTACAATGAGCAGTTCTTC. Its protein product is CASSAHQGSYNEQFF.

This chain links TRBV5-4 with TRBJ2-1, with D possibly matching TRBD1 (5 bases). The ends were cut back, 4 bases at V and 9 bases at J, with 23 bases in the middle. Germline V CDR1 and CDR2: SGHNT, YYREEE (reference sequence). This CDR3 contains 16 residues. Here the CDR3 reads CASSPGGAGKDTEQFF. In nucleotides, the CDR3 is TGTGCCAGCAGCCCCGGTGGGGCAGGGAAGGATACTGAGCAGTTCTTC.

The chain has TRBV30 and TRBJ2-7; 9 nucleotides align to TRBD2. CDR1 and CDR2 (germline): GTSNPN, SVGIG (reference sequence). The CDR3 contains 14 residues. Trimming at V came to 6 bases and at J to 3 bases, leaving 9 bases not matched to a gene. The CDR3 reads CACQSWRGGYEQYF. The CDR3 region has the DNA TGTGCCTGCCAAAGCTGGCGGGGGGGCTACGAGCAGTACTTC.

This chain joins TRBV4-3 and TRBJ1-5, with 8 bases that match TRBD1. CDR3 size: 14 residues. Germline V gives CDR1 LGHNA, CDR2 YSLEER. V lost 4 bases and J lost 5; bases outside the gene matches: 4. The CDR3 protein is CASSRDRRDQPQHF. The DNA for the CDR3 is TGCGCCAGCAGCCGGGACAGGCGTGATCAGCCCCAGCATTTT.

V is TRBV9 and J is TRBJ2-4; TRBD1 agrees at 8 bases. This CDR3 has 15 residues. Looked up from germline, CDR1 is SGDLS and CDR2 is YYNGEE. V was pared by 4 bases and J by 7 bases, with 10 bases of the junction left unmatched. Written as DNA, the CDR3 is TGTGCCAGCAGCCCCCAGGACAGGGTGAGGAACATTCAGTACTTC. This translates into CASSPQDRVRNIQYF.